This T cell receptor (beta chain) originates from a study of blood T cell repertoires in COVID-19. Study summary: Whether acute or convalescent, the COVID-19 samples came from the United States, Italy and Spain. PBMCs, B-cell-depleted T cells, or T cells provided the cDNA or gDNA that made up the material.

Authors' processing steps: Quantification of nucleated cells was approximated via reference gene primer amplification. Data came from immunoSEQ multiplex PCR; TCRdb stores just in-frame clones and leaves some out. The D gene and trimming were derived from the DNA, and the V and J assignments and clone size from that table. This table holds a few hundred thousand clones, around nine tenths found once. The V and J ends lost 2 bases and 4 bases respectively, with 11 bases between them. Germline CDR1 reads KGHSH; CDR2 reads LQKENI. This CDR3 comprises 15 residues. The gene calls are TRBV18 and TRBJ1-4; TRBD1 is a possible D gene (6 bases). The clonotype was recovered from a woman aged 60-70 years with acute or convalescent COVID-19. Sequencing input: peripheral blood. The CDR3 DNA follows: TGTGCCAGCTCACCAGTAGGGGGTGTTAATGAAAAACTGTTTTTT. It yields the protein CASSPVGGVNEKLFF. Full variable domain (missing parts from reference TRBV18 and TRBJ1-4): NAGVMQNPRHLVRRRGQEARLRCSPMKGHSHVYWYRQLPEEGLKFMVYLQKENIIDESGMPKERFSAEFPKEGPSILRIQQVVRGDSAAYFCASSPVGGVNEKLFFGSGTQLSVL.